A selection of T cell receptor beta chains follows, all from one sample in a study of OX40 agonist ivuxolimab in advanced cancers. Profiling relied on immunoSEQ multiplex PCR, and the TCRdb table lists in-frame clones only, not all of them. The sample yields some 100,000 clones, over 75% seen once. The sequences come from CD4+ or CD8+ T cells sorted from blood, collected in a trial of the OX40 agonist ivuxolimab. These receptors all come from an adult with an advanced solid tumor such as melanoma, head and neck, liver or kidney cancer. CDR3s include the opening cysteine and the closing phenylalanine or tryptophan. The order of the fields is J gene, CDR3 length, V gene, D gene, clone size, CDR3 DNA, CDR3 protein. D genes are given only for firm matches. Not all rows give a size; the values are once, few, many and, for expanded clones, a class.

TRBJ2-7,16,TRBV14,.,.,TGTGCCAGCAGCCAGGGGGGCAGCGGGACCCAAATGGAGCAGTACTTC,CASSQGGSGTQMEQYF
TRBJ2-2,15,TRBV18,.,.,TGTGCCAGCTCAAGCGGATACGCGAACACCGGGGAGCTGTTTTTT,CASSSGYANTGELFF
TRBJ2-1,13,TRBV30,.,once,TGTGCCTCCAAGGGGGGCTTAGGCAATGAGCAGTTCTTC,CASKGGLGNEQFF
TRBJ2-2,14,TRBV6-5,TRBD1,.,TGTGCCAGCAGGGCTCTACAGGGGTCGGGGGAGCTGTTTTTT,CASRALQGSGELFF
TRBJ2-2,16,TRBV18,.,.,TGTGCCAGCTCACCACGAACAGGAGTGAACACCGGGGAGCTGTTTTTT,CASSPRTGVNTGELFF
TRBJ1-2,15,TRBV18,TRBD1,.,TGTGCCAGCTCAGTTGGGACAGGGACTAACTATGGCTACACCTTC,CASSVGTGTNYGYTF
TRBJ2-7,15,TRBV5-1,TRBD1,.,TGCGCCAGCAGCGACCCGGGACAGGTCAAATACGAGCAGTACTTC,CASSDPGQVKYEQYF
TRBJ2-5,17,TRBV19,TRBD2,.,TGTGCCAGTAGTATCAAACTCTGGACTAGCGGGAAGGAGACCCAGTACTTC,CASSIKLWTSGKETQYF
TRBJ2-7,14,TRBV7-2,.,.,TGTGCCAGCAGCTTAAAGAGACTGCAGGGCGAGCAGTACTTC,CASSLKRLQGEQYF
TRBJ1-1,13,TRBV5-6,.,.,TGTGCCAGCAGCCTGGTCGGGGCAAACTCAGCTTTCTTT,CASSLVGANSAFF
TRBJ1-1,13,TRBV6-6,.,few,TGTGCCAGCAGTGAGTTTAGGGGGAATGAAGCTTTCTTT,CASSEFRGNEAFF